What follows are 27 T cell receptor beta chains derived from one specimen sequenced in a study of cytomegalovirus exposure and HLA in healthy donors. PCR used 60 Vbeta primers and 13 Jbeta primers. TCRdb's copy holds only in-frame clones and misses some; the assay was immunoSEQ multiplex PCR. Found here are over 130,000 clones, approximately 80% of them singletons; the top ten hold around 2.4%. The sequencing input was PBMCs. These receptors were taken from a man aged 50 to 60 in good health and CMV-seronegative.

The chain is built from TRBV7-6 and TRBJ2-1; 11 positions agree with TRBD2. V trimming: 1 base; J trimming: 6 bases; junction bases outside the gene matches: 2. CDR1 and CDR2 (germline): SGHVS, FNYEAQ. The CDR3 is 15 amino acids. CDR3 amino acids: CASSLDGTSGNEQFF. The CDR3, as DNA: TGTGCCAGCAGCTTAGATGGGACTAGCGGCAATGAGCAGTTCTTC.

The V call is TRBV10-1, the J call TRBJ2-7; 7 positions agree with TRBD2. Germline V gives CDR1 WNHNN, CDR2 SYGVQD (reference sequence). The CDR3 contains 13 residues. J lost 7 bases, V lost 5 bases, and 8 bases had no gene match. The CDR3 is CASSMTSTGEQYF. The CDR3 DNA follows: TGCGCCAGCAGTATGACTAGCACGGGGGAGCAGTACTTC.

This clone showed up just once. The rearrangement joins TRBV7-6 to TRBJ2-2; possible D gene TRBD2, 5 bases. The germline V and J ends were trimmed by 6 bases and 7 bases, with 24 bases remaining between them. This CDR3 has 17 residues. The germline gives CDR1 SGHVS, CDR2 FNYEAQ. The CDR3 nucleotides read TGTGCCAGCAGTCTAGAACAATCTTTCGGGATTGTCGGGGAGCTGTTTTTT. The encoded protein is CASSLEQSFGIVGELFF.

This chain links TRBV7-3 with TRBJ2-2; D is perhaps TRBD2 (6 bases). This CDR3 region has 16 residues. Germline-derived CDR1 and CDR2 are SGHTA and FQGTGA. Trimming took off 2 bases at V and 6 bases at J, with 16 bases between the two ends. The CDR3 protein is CASSLVSGERAGELFF. For the CDR3, the DNA is TGTGCCAGCAGCTTAGTGTCGGGGGAACGAGCCGGGGAGCTGTTTTTT.

The J gene is TRBJ2-3, the V gene TRBV6-6; a possible D gene is TRBD2 (5 bases). Deletions cut 5 bases from V and 0 bases from J, with 12 bases between. The CDR3 spans 15 residues. CDR1 MNHNY and CDR2 SVGAGI come from the germline V gene (reference sequence). Here the CDR3 DNA reads TGTGCCAGCAGTAGTCGGGGATCTAGCACAGATACGCAGTATTTT. Protein product: CASSSRGSSTDTQYF.

This chain connects TRBV5-1 to TRBJ2-7, with TRBD2 matching over 11 bases. Looked up from germline, CDR1 is SGHRS and CDR2 is YFSETQ. J lost 1 base, V lost 0 bases, and 18 bases had no gene match. The CDR3 sequence is 21 residues long. CDR3 in amino acids: CASSLAEPGLAAFQSSYEQYF. In nucleotides, the CDR3 is TGCGCCAGCAGCTTGGCGGAACCGGGACTAGCGGCTTTTCAATCTTCCTACGAGCAGTACTTC.

This clone occurred a few times. The chain has TRBV28 and TRBJ2-7, with 7 nucleotides matching TRBD2. The length of the CDR3 is 13 residues. With V trimmed by 10 bases and J by 4 bases, 10 bases remained unmatched. Germline CDR1 MDHEN, CDR2 SYDVKM. CDR3 in amino acids: CATRWRGGYEQYF. The DNA of the CDR3 is TGTGCCACCCGCTGGCGGGGAGGGTACGAGCAGTACTTC.

This chain connects TRBV6-6 to TRBJ2-3; 14 bases are shared with TRBD2. This CDR3 is built from 16 residues. The V and J ends lost 2 bases and 9 bases, in that order; junction bases with no gene match: 7. CDR1 MNHNY and CDR2 SVGAGI come from the germline V gene (reference sequence). The CDR3 reads CASSYGTSGGSLTQYF. In nucleotides, the CDR3 is TGTGCCAGCAGTTACGGGACTAGCGGGGGTTCCTTAACGCAGTATTTT.

This clone appeared a single time. The CDR3 bases are TGTGCCAGCACCCCGACAGGGAGGAACACTGAAGCTTTCTTT. Translation: CASTPTGRNTEAFF. The rearrangement joins TRBV28 to TRBJ1-1; 7 nucleotides agree with TRBD1. V lost 7 bases to trimming and J lost 1 base; unmatched junction nucleotides: 6. CDR3 length: 14 residues. CDR1 MDHEN and CDR2 SYDVKM come from the germline V gene.

The chain recombines TRBV30 with TRBJ1-2; 9 positions match TRBD1. Germline CDR1 is GTSNPN and CDR2 is SVGIG (reference sequence). This CDR3 comprises 14 residues. Germline trimming cut 3 bases from V and 4 bases from J; bases unmatched to any gene: 6. The CDR3: CAWRETGGGYGYTF. CDR3 in DNA: TGTGCCTGGAGGGAGACAGGGGGTGGCTATGGCTACACCTTC.

This sequence joins TRBV9 and TRBJ2-1; perhaps TRBD1 as D (5 bases). Germline V CDR1 and CDR2: SGDLS, YYNGEE. Trimming stripped 0 bases from V and 10 bases from J, with 14 bases between. This CDR3 comprises 14 residues. The CDR3 DNA sequence: TGTGCCAGCAGCGTAGACGTTGCTAACAGGGAGCAGTTCTTC. It encodes CASSVDVANREQFF. The full variable domain, with the rest looked up from reference TRBV9 and TRBJ2-1, is DSGVTQTPKHLITATGQRVTLRCSPRSGDLSVYWYQQSLDQGLQFLIQYYNGEERAKGNILERFSAQQFPDLHSELNLSSLELGDSALYFCASSVDVANREQFFGPGTRLTVL.

The chain is built from TRBV6-4 and TRBJ2-1; 16 nucleotides line up with TRBD2. After removal of 10 bases from V and 0 bases from J, the junction contained 3 bases not matched to a gene. Germline CDR1 and CDR2: MRHNA and SNTAGT. The length of the CDR3 is 16 residues. CDR3 sequence reads: CAKGLAGGSSYNEQFF. For the CDR3, the DNA is TGTGCCAAGGGACTAGCGGGAGGGAGCTCCTACAATGAGCAGTTCTTC.

The genes are TRBV7-9 and TRBJ2-1, with D unresolved. The CDR3 totals 15 residues. Trimming removed 3 bases from V and 2 bases from J, with 11 bases in between. Germline CDR1 is SEHNR and CDR2 is FQNEAQ (reference sequence). The CDR3, as DNA: TGTGCCAGCAGCTTCTCCCCGGTCCCCTACAATGAGCAGTTCTTC. Translating it yields CASSFSPVPYNEQFF.

The V and J genes are TRBV7-9 and TRBJ1-1, with D hard to call. The CDR3 has 12 residues. V was clipped by 2 bases and J by 6 bases, with 7 bases between them. Germline V lookup: CDR1 SEHNR, CDR2 FQNEAQ (reference sequence). The CDR3 bases are TGTGCCAGCAGCTTACCCACGGCTGAAGCTTTCTTT. Translated: CASSLPTAEAFF.

This chain links TRBV2 with TRBJ1-6; no clear D gene. This CDR3 is 15 amino acids long. Trimming removed 4 bases at V and 10 bases at J, with 17 bases between. The germline gives CDR1 SNHLY, CDR2 FYNNEI. DNA of the CDR3: TGTGCCAGCAGTGCGGCCCGGGGATTAAGGTCACCCCTCCACTTT. Translation: CASSAARGLRSPLHF.

The chain combines TRBV10-3 with TRBJ2-6, with 7 bases aligning to TRBD2. The CDR3 runs to 16 residues. V lost 3 bases, J lost 4 bases, and 6 bases stayed unmatched. Per the germline V gene, CDR1 is ENHRY and CDR2 is SYGVKD. CDR3 residues: CAISDLGRVGANVLTF. The DNA for the CDR3 is TGTGCCATCAGTGACCTTGGGAGGGTAGGGGCCAACGTCCTGACTTTC.

This clone has just one count. The chain has TRBV4-2 and TRBJ2-6, with 9 bases lining up with TRBD1. Germline loops: CDR1 LGHNA, CDR2 YNFKEQ. The CDR3 is 20 amino acids. V lost 5 bases and J lost 0; bases outside the gene matches: 14. This chain's CDR3 is CASSTYLSGQGNSGANVLTF. The CDR3, as DNA: TGTGCCAGCAGCACCTATCTCTCCGGACAGGGGAACTCTGGGGCCAACGTCCTGACTTTC.

This rearrangement joins TRBV6-4 to TRBJ2-5; possible D gene TRBD2, 6 bases. Germline V gives CDR1 MRHNA, CDR2 SNTAGT. The CDR3 totals 16 residues. The germline V and J ends were trimmed by 4 bases and 4 bases, with 19 bases remaining between them. The CDR3 DNA follows: TGTGCCAGCAGTGGCGGGGCAGGCCTTTCGGGAGAGACCCAGTACTTC. The encoded protein is CASSGGAGLSGETQYF.

The chain combines TRBV5-1 with TRBJ1-4, with 8 bases aligning to TRBD1. The CDR3 is 16 amino acids. The germline gives CDR1 SGHRS, CDR2 YFSETQ. The junction had 5 bases not matched to a gene; V was cut back by 0 bases and J by 4 bases. The CDR3 reads CASSLDRGNLNEKLFF. The CDR3 DNA is TGCGCCAGCAGCTTGGACAGGGGGAACCTTAATGAAAAACTGTTTTTT.

The chain combines TRBV27 with TRBJ2-7, with D possibly matching TRBD1 (5 bases). Germline V lookup: CDR1 MNHEY, CDR2 SMNVEV (reference sequence). This CDR3 region has 13 residues. Between the trimmed V and J ends, which lost 3 bases and 0 bases, there was a span of 6 bases. Here the CDR3 DNA reads TGTGCCAGCAGTTTTCAGGGCTCCTACGAGCAGTACTTC. Protein: CASSFQGSYEQYF.

The chain has TRBV7-9 and TRBJ1-1; D gene uncertain. CDR1 is SEHNR, CDR2 FQNEAQ, per germline (reference sequence). The V and J ends lost 1 base and 8 bases respectively, with 5 bases between them. The CDR3 has 11 residues. CDR3 nucleotide sequence: TGTGCCAGCAGCTTAGATACAGAAGCTTTCTTT. Translated, it gives CASSLDTEAFF.

This chain links TRBV6-5 with TRBJ2-1, with TRBD2 matching 10 bases. The CDR3 extends over 14 amino acids. Trimming took 10 bases from V and 8 from J; bases not matched to a gene: 11. CDR1 is MNHEY, CDR2 SVGAGI, per germline. This chain's CDR3 is CATKREGATDEQFF. In nucleotides, the CDR3 is TGTGCCACTAAGCGGGAGGGCGCTACGGATGAGCAGTTCTTC.

CDR3 protein: CASNPPTGNHEQYF. Here the CDR3 DNA reads TGTGCCAGCAATCCGCCGACAGGGAACCACGAGCAGTACTTC. The rearrangement uses TRBV6-1 and TRBJ2-7, with 7 bases that match TRBD1. The germline gives CDR1 MNHNS, CDR2 SASEGT. V lost 7 bases, J lost 5 bases, and 11 bases stayed unmatched. The CDR3 spans 14 residues.

This sequence joins TRBV9 and TRBJ1-1; the D gene is possibly TRBD1 (5 bases). Germline-derived CDR1 and CDR2 are SGDLS and YYNGEE. The V gene lost 0 bases and the J gene lost 1 base, with 7 bases spanning the gap. This CDR3 spans 14 amino acids. CDR3 sequence reads: CASSVAGQNTEAFF. The CDR3 nucleotides are TGTGCCAGCAGCGTAGCCGGACAGAACACTGAAGCTTTCTTT.

The chain uses TRBV6-5 and TRBJ1-1, with a weak D call TRBD1 (6 bases). V was trimmed by 0 bases and J by 4 bases, leaving 9 bases between them. This CDR3 contains 14 residues. CDR1 and CDR2 from the germline V gene are MNHEY and SVGAGI. The CDR3 DNA reads as TGTGCCAGCAGTTACTCACAGGGCGCCACTGAAGCTTTCTTT. Protein: CASSYSQGATEAFF.

The V gene is TRBV7-8, the J gene TRBJ2-7, with 8 bases lining up with TRBD1. Losses at the gene ends were 5 bases for V and 3 bases for J; bases not matched to a gene: 12. The CDR3 totals 16 residues. The germline gives CDR1 SGHVS, CDR2 FQNEAQ. CDR3 region: CASSRTKAGGGYEQYF. As DNA, the CDR3 is TGTGCCAGCAGCCGAACTAAAGCAGGGGGCGGCTACGAGCAGTACTTC.

The chain carries TRBV5-1 and TRBJ2-7, with TRBD2 matching 8 bases. V trimming: 0 bases; J trimming: 0 bases; junction bases outside the gene matches: 2. Looked up from germline, CDR1 is SGHRS and CDR2 is YFSETQ. The CDR3 consists of 15 residues. This CDR3 is CASSLAGGVSYEQYF. The CDR3 coding sequence is TGCGCCAGCAGCTTGGCGGGGGGGGTCTCCTACGAGCAGTACTTC.